This T cell receptor (beta chain) was captured by sequencing in a study of blood T cells in healthy people across ages. A second roughly 7 to 12 cycle PCR used barcoded and J-beta primers. MiXCR, applied by TCRdb to the 5' RACE reads, yields one record per CDR3 protein. Among about 1 million distinct CDR3 sequences listed, under 30% were seen once. This CDR3 comprises 12 residues. V shed 10 bases and J 4 bases; nucleotides not matched to a gene: 6. The germline V gene has CDR1 MDHEN and CDR2 SYDVKM. Every sample had a minimum of 6 million PBMCs isolated. This sample was also put to use in a study of T cells of mothers and their children. That work states: The entire RNA extract went into cDNA synthesis at roughly 1.5 ug per 15 ul.

Material: blood. V and J are TRBV28 and TRBJ2-7; 8 bases are shared with TRBD1. This receptor was identified in a girl aged 2 to 9 in good health. Written as DNA, the CDR3 is TGTGCCACCATAACAGGGGGATACGAGCAGTACTTC. Its translation: CATITGGYEQYF.